This TCR beta chain emerged from a study of control samples from healthy donors and cancer patients. To note about this clone: The sample carries other DNA sequences with the same CDR3.

The data were produced by immunoSEQ multiplex PCR, yet TCRdb's version contains in-frame clones alone and is incomplete. The sample gives about 71,000 clones, about 90% of which show up once; around 19% is in the top ten. Per germline, CDR1 MNHNY and CDR2 SVGAGI (reference sequence). The CDR3 is 13 amino acids. V dropped 2 bases and J dropped 4 bases, with 8 bases sitting between them. This TCR was recovered from a man between 60 and 75 years old with lung cancer. Sample: PBMCs. This chain connects TRBV6-6 to TRBJ1-1, with a weak D call TRBD1 (5 bases). The CDR3 nucleotides read TGTGCCAGCAGTTACGCTGGGGGCACTGAAGCTTTCTTT. This encodes CASSYAGGTEAFF.